The T cell receptor beta chain under discussion was sequenced for a study of Ad26.COV2.S vaccination and SARS-CoV-2 variants. Study details: Within the COV1001 Ad26.COV2.S trial arm, the donor was enrolled.

In germline, CDR1 is MNHEY, CDR2 SVGAGI. This CDR3 is built from 11 residues. The V end lost 6 bases, the J end lost 6 bases, and 6 bases lay between the germline ends. Clones were read by immunoSEQ multiplex PCR, and TCRdb kept only the in-frame ones, dropping some. The sample lists about 380,000 clones; 83% were seen once. Described treatment: roughly 20 received Ad26.COV2.S at low or high dose, single or two shots; about 5 received placebo; per-sample allocation not given. Samples were taken on day 63 after the first vaccine or placebo injection. The genes are TRBV6-5 and TRBJ1-3; no clear D gene. This specimen was peripheral blood, taken in a trial of Ad26.COV2.S vaccine versus placebo. This clonotype was sampled from a person between 18 and 60 years old who received the Ad26.COV2.S COVID-19 vaccine or a placebo. The DNA of the CDR3 is TGTGCCAGCAGCTGGGCAAACACCATATATTTT. Protein sequence: CASSWANTIYF.